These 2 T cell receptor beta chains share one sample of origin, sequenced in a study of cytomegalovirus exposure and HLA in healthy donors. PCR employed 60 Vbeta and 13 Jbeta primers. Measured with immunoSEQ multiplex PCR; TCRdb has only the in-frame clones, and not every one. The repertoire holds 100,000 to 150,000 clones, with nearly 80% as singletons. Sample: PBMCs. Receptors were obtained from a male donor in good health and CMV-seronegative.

The CDR3 protein is CASSDEGGDSTQYF. CDR3 coding DNA: TGCGCCAGCAGTGATGAGGGTGGGGACAGTACGCAGTATTTT. This chain joins TRBV5-1 and TRBJ2-3; 7 bases align to TRBD1. Trimming took 5 bases from V and 8 from J; bases not matched to a gene: 11. CDR3 length: 14 residues. The germline V gene has CDR1 SGHRS and CDR2 YFSETQ.

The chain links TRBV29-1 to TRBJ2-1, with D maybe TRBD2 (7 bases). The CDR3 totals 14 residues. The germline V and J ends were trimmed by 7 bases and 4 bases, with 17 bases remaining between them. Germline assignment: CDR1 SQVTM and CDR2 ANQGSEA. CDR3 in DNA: TGCAGCGGCAGCCGGGGGGCCGAGTACAATGAGCAGTTCTTC. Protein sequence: CSGSRGAEYNEQFF.